This note documents a single TCR beta chain sequence. This record belongs to a study of blood T cell repertoires in COVID-19. Overall study: Researchers got acute and convalescent COVID-19 samples from the United States, Italy and Spain. Nucleic acid was either cDNA or gDNA, and it came from T cells, B-cell-depleted T cells, or PBMCs.

The protocol was immunoSEQ multiplex PCR, while the TCRdb copy is restricted to in-frame clones and leaves out a portion. In the table there are roughly 220,000 clones, 80% to 85% of which are singletons. This CDR3 has 17 amino acids. Deletions cut 5 bases from V and 0 bases from J, with 17 bases between. Germline lookup yields CDR1 MDHEN and CDR2 SYDVKM. The V gene is TRBV28, the J gene TRBJ2-1; D possibly corresponds to TRBD2 (5 bases). Sequencing was performed on peripheral blood. The sequence derives from an older woman with acute or convalescent COVID-19. DNA of the CDR3: TGTGCCAGCAGTCACGACTTGGTGGGGAGCTCCTACAATGAGCAGTTCTTC. This codes for CASSHDLVGSSYNEQFF.